These T cell receptor beta chains were read from a single sample in a study of response to subunit inactivated influenza vaccine. MiXCR, applied by TCRdb to the RT-PCR reads, yields one record per CDR3 protein. The top ten hold roughly 40% of the sample, which has about 170,000 distinct CDR3 sequences, about 10% seen once. The input for sequencing was CD8+ T cells sorted from PBMCs, taken approximately 25 months after vaccination. The receptors derive from a man in his fifties or sixties who received an inactivated influenza vaccine. The CDR3 runs from the conserved cysteine through the conserved F or W. Fields, in order: V gene, J gene, CDR3 protein.

V: TRBV4-1
J: TRBJ2-3
CDR3: CASSQVMGREKIGIADTQYF

V: TRBV12-3/TRBV12-4
J: TRBJ2-1
CDR3: CASSRTGGIGEQFF

V: TRBV4-3
J: TRBJ2-7
CDR3: CASSQETLGYEQYF

V: TRBV27
J: TRBJ1-1
CDR3: CASSPWGTTEAFF

V: TRBV27
J: TRBJ2-5
CDR3: CASSKNRGGLTQYF

V: TRBV7-9
J: TRBJ1-1
CDR3: CASSQRTGRNTEAFF

V: TRBV19
J: TRBJ1-4
CDR3: CASSNRLGNEKLFF

V: TRBV10-1
J: TRBJ2-6
CDR3: CASSRGQDSSGANVLTF

V: TRBV7-9
J: TRBJ2-7
CDR3: CASSEDLEQYF

V: TRBV19
J: TRBJ1-5
CDR3: CASSYRSPTSNQPQHF

V: TRBV27
J: TRBJ2-2
CDR3: CASSVGAGAGELFF

V: TRBV20-1
J: TRBJ2-3
CDR3: CSATWGVSSTDTQYF

V: TRBV12-3/TRBV12-4
J: TRBJ2-1
CDR3: CASGRRENEQFF